The next 31 T cell receptor beta chains were all read from a single sample in a study of OX40 agonist ivuxolimab in advanced cancers. Only in-frame clones appear in the TCRdb table, and some are missing; sequencing was by immunoSEQ multiplex PCR. The table records tens of thousands of clones, just under 90% of them present only once. The material sequenced was CD4+ or CD8+ T cells sorted from blood, taken in a trial of the OX40 agonist ivuxolimab. These receptors originate from an adult with an advanced solid tumor such as melanoma, head and neck, liver or kidney cancer.

This clone was counted between two and nine times. This rearrangement joins TRBV6-1 to TRBJ2-7; the match to TRBD2 covers 8 bases. J was trimmed by 0 bases and V by 4 bases; bases with no gene match: 8. Germline V gives CDR1 MNHNS, CDR2 SASEGT. The CDR3 is 16 amino acids. CDR3 in DNA: TGTGCCAGCAGTGGGCGACTAGCGTTTAGCTCCTACGAGCAGTACTTC. This codes for CASSGRLAFSSYEQYF.

This chain connects TRBV18 to TRBJ1-1, with TRBD1 matching over 12 bases. CDR3 size: 16 residues. V shed 4 bases, J shed 0 bases, and the junction held 3 bases outside the gene matches. Germline CDR1 and CDR2: KGHSH and LQKENI. The CDR3 bases are TGTGCCAGCTCACGGGGACAGGGGGCGATGAACACTGAAGCTTTCTTT. This sequence encodes CASSRGQGAMNTEAFF.

V gene TRBV11-2 combines with J gene TRBJ1-4; TRBD1 aligns across 9 bases. In germline, CDR1 is SGHAT, CDR2 FQNNGV. Trimming took 5 bases from V and 6 from J; bases not matched to a gene: 13. The CDR3 has 17 residues. CDR3: CASSTGTGRGRDEKLFF. DNA of the CDR3: TGTGCCAGCAGCACCGGGACAGGGAGGGGGAGAGATGAAAAACTGTTTTTT.

This chain links TRBV11-2 with TRBJ2-3, with D possibly TRBD1 on 6 matching bases. V lost 6 bases, J lost 6 bases, and 13 bases lay in between. Germline CDR1 reads SGHAT; CDR2 reads FQNNGV. The CDR3 has 13 amino acids. CDR3: CASRDSRGDTQYF. Written as DNA, the CDR3 is TGTGCCAGCAGAGACTCCAGGGGTGATACGCAGTATTTT. The entire variable domain, with the rest obtained from reference TRBV11-2 and TRBJ2-3, is as follows: EAGVAQSPRYKIIEKRQSVAFWCNPISGHATLYWYQQILGQGPKLLIQFQNNGVVDDSQLPKDRFSAERLKGVDSTLKIQPAKLEDSAVYLCASRDSRGDTQYFGPGTRLTVL.

The J gene is TRBJ2-2, the V gene TRBV28, with TRBD1 matching 9 bases. Trimming removed 5 bases from V and 7 bases from J; junction bases left unmatched: 11. The CDR3 runs to 16 residues. CDR1 is MDHEN, CDR2 SYDVKM, per germline. The CDR3 loop reads CASSPYRTGAGGELFF. The CDR3 nucleotides are TGTGCCAGCAGTCCCTACCGGACAGGGGCAGGCGGGGAGCTGTTTTTT.

The chain links TRBV29-1 to TRBJ2-1, with TRBD1 matching over 7 bases. The CDR3 runs to 12 residues. J gave up 5 bases and V 3 bases, and 1 base lay outside the gene matches. Germline V gene sequence: CDR1 SQVTM, CDR2 ANQGSEA. CDR3 amino acids: CSVEGQNNEQFF. The DNA of the CDR3 is TGCAGCGTTGAGGGACAGAACAATGAGCAGTTCTTC.

The chain combines TRBV4-1 with TRBJ1-1, with 10 bases lining up with TRBD1. The trim removed 0 bases at V and 4 bases at J, leaving 2 bases unmatched. Germline V gives CDR1 MGHRA, CDR2 YSYEKL. The length of the CDR3 is 15 residues. The CDR3: CASSQDRTGGTEAFF. The CDR3 bases are TGCGCCAGCAGCCAAGATAGGACAGGGGGCACTGAAGCTTTCTTT.

This clone has just a few counts. The chain carries TRBV28 and TRBJ1-3, with no clear D. Germline CDR1 MDHEN, CDR2 SYDVKM. V dropped 8 bases and J dropped 4 bases, with 12 bases sitting between them. This CDR3 contains 13 residues. CDR3 DNA: TGTGCCAGCTCGGGGAACCCGGGAAACACCATATATTTT. Translation gives CASSGNPGNTIYF.

The chain carries TRBV6-4 and TRBJ1-2, with D unclear. This CDR3 spans 11 amino acids. V gave up 6 bases and J gave up 7 bases, with 9 bases separating them. Germline CDR1 MRHNA, CDR2 SNTAGT. CDR3 sequence reads: CASRVRGGYTF. CDR3 DNA sequence: TGTGCCAGCAGGGTGCGGGGTGGCTACACCTTC.

V and J are TRBV30 and TRBJ2-2, with D tentatively TRBD2 (5 bases). CDR3 size: 14 residues. Trimming removed 3 bases at V and 3 bases at J, with 11 bases between. The germline V gene encodes CDR1 GTSNPN and CDR2 SVGIG (reference sequence). For the CDR3, the DNA is TGTGCCTGGAGGGGTGACTACTACACCGGGGAGCTGTTTTTT. This encodes CAWRGDYYTGELFF.

The rearrangement uses TRBV13 and TRBJ2-3; no definite D call. V dropped 5 bases and J dropped 0 bases, with 9 bases sitting between them. Germline V gene lookup returns CDR1 PRHDT and CDR2 FYEKMQ (reference sequence). CDR3 length equals 14 residues. The CDR3 DNA follows: TGTGCCAGCAGCCCTGACCCTAGCACAGATACGCAGTATTTT. It is translated as CASSPDPSTDTQYF.

The table lists this clone with a count of one. This chain uses TRBV19 with TRBJ2-7, with no clear D. CDR3 size: 13 residues. Germline V gene sequence: CDR1 LNHDA, CDR2 SQIVND (reference sequence). The V end was cut by 5 bases, the J end by 0 bases, with 8 bases between. The CDR3 bases are TGTGCCAGTAGTCCCGGGCCCTCCTACGAGCAGTACTTC. Protein: CASSPGPSYEQYF.

The chain combines TRBV4-2 with TRBJ2-5; 9 bases map to TRBD1. CDR1 and CDR2 (germline): LGHNA, YNFKEQ. Losses at the gene ends were 4 bases for V and 0 bases for J; bases not matched to a gene: 9. There are 17 residues in the CDR3. The CDR3 DNA reads as TGTGCCAGCAGCCCTGAAGGGGGGACAGGGTACCAAGAGACCCAGTACTTC. This encodes CASSPEGGTGYQETQYF.

The V gene is TRBV7-3, the J gene TRBJ2-1; TRBD2 matches at 11 bases. V lost 6 bases, J lost 7 bases, and 8 bases stayed unmatched. Germline values: CDR1 SGHTA, CDR2 FQGTGA. This CDR3 region has 15 residues. The CDR3 DNA reads as TGTGCCAGCAGTCCTGGACTAGCGGGCCCGAATGAGCAGTTCTTC. It translates to CASSPGLAGPNEQFF.

V gene TRBV5-1 combines with J gene TRBJ2-5; 11 nucleotides agree with TRBD2. The germline V gene has CDR1 SGHRS and CDR2 YFSETQ. Trimming removed 2 bases from V and 1 base from J; junction bases left unmatched: 1. The CDR3 runs to 15 residues. The CDR3 nucleotides read TGCGCCAGCAGCTTACTAGCGGGAGTCCAAGAGACCCAGTACTTC. Translation: CASSLLAGVQETQYF.

V is TRBV6-5 and J is TRBJ2-1; TRBD1 aligns across 11 bases. The CDR3 length is 16 residues. In germline, CDR1 is MNHEY, CDR2 SVGAGI. Trimming cost V 4 bases and J 6 bases; bases outside gene matches: 8. DNA for the CDR3: TGTGCCAGCAGTTTCACCGGGACAGGGGGGTTCAATGAGCAGTTCTTC. Its translation is CASSFTGTGGFNEQFF.

The genes are TRBV5-1 and TRBJ2-3; 10 positions agree with TRBD2. Losses at the gene ends were 4 bases for V and 2 bases for J; bases not matched to a gene: 7. Germline CDR1 and CDR2: SGHRS and YFSETQ. The CDR3 sequence is 16 residues long. The DNA of the CDR3 is TGCGCCAGCAGCCAAGCGGGAGGGCCCTCCACAGATACGCAGTATTTT. Protein product: CASSQAGGPSTDTQYF.

V and J are TRBV7-6 and TRBJ2-1; TRBD2 matches 8 bases. The CDR3 is made up of 17 amino acids. With V trimmed by 5 bases and J by 4 bases, 13 bases remained unmatched. Germline lookup yields CDR1 SGHVS and CDR2 FNYEAQ. For the CDR3, the DNA is TGTGCCAGCAGCCTAAGGACGGGAGGGTCGGATTACAATGAGCAGTTCTTC. Its protein is CASSLRTGGSDYNEQFF.

CDR3: CASSPFREGGTEAFF. The CDR3 nucleotides are TGTGCCAGCTCACCATTCAGGGAAGGTGGCACTGAAGCTTTCTTT. The chain uses TRBV18 and TRBJ1-1; TRBD1 might be the D (5 bases). CDR1 is KGHSH, CDR2 LQKENI, per germline. V gave up 2 bases and J gave up 4 bases, with 14 bases separating them. The CDR3 is 15 residues long.

V is TRBV18 and J is TRBJ2-5; D call uncertain. The germline V gene encodes CDR1 KGHSH and CDR2 LQKENI. The V and J ends lost 0 bases and 4 bases respectively, with 6 bases between them. The CDR3 extends over 13 amino acids. CDR3 loop: CASSPPNVETQYF. CDR3 coding DNA: TGTGCCAGCTCACCACCTAATGTAGAGACCCAGTACTTC.

The V and J genes are TRBV6-5 and TRBJ1-5; TRBD1 might be the D (5 bases). V gave up 0 bases and J gave up 2 bases, with 8 bases separating them. Germline V lookup: CDR1 MNHEY, CDR2 SVGAGI. CDR3 length: 15 amino acids. CDR3 coding DNA: TGTGCCAGCAGTTACTCGATGGGGGGCAATCAGCCCCAGCATTTT. As protein: CASSYSMGGNQPQHF.

This chain joins TRBV5-4 and TRBJ2-7; the match to TRBD2 covers 7 bases. The CDR3 has 14 residues. Unmatched junction bases numbered 4, after V lost 4 bases and J lost 0 bases. From germline, CDR1 is SGHNT and CDR2 YYREEE (reference sequence). Written as DNA, the CDR3 is TGTGCCAGCAGCCTAGCGGAGAGCTCCTACGAGCAGTACTTC. This encodes CASSLAESSYEQYF.

V is TRBV6-1 and J is TRBJ2-3; 9 bases line up with TRBD2. Looked up from germline, CDR1 is MNHNS and CDR2 is SASEGT. The CDR3 extends over 15 amino acids. Unmatched junction bases numbered 5, after V lost 3 bases and J lost 4 bases. In nucleotides, the CDR3 is TGTGCCAGCAGTGATTCACTAGCGGGCCCAGATACGCAGTATTTT. Protein product: CASSDSLAGPDTQYF.

This chain uses TRBV18 with TRBJ1-1; D not certain. CDR3 length: 15 residues. Trimming cost V 2 bases and J 4 bases, with 14 bases left between them. The germline CDR1 and CDR2 sequences are KGHSH and LQKENI. DNA of the CDR3: TGTGCCAGCTCACCAGACATTCTCGGCAGCACTGAAGCTTTCTTT. It encodes CASSPDILGSTEAFF.

The V gene is TRBV11-2, the J gene TRBJ2-7; D remains ambiguous. The germline V gene has CDR1 SGHAT and CDR2 FQNNGV. This CDR3 contains 13 residues. Trimming cost V 1 base and J 5 bases, with 9 bases left between them. The CDR3 bases are TGTGCCAGCAGCTTAGGGCCTAACGACGAGCAGTACTTC. Protein product: CASSLGPNDEQYF.

The chain uses TRBV7-3 and TRBJ2-5; 8 bases line up with TRBD1. The germline V gene has CDR1 SGHTA and CDR2 FQGTGA. This CDR3 has 15 amino acids. The V gene end was trimmed by 2 bases and the J gene end by 5 bases; junction bases not matched to a gene: 7. The CDR3 loop is CASSLGQGAYETQYF. The CDR3 DNA reads as TGTGCCAGCAGCTTAGGCCAGGGGGCTTACGAGACCCAGTACTTC.

The rearrangement uses TRBV6-4 and TRBJ2-1; D may be TRBD2 (6 bases). With 8 bases removed from V and 0 bases from J, the gap between germline ends came to 14 bases. The V gene's germline CDR1 is MRHNA and CDR2 SNTAGT. The length of the CDR3 is 15 residues. This chain's CDR3 is CASRLAPSSYNEQFF. The DNA for the CDR3 is TGTGCCAGCCGGCTAGCGCCGAGCTCCTACAATGAGCAGTTCTTC.

The chain couples TRBV30 to TRBJ2-7, with D tentatively TRBD1 or TRBD2 (5 bases each). There are 13 residues in the CDR3. Germline loops: CDR1 GTSNPN, CDR2 SVGIG (reference sequence). The V end was cut by 7 bases, the J end by 4 bases, with 17 bases between. The CDR3 region is CASHGPGAYEQYF. For the CDR3, the DNA is TGTGCCTCACACGGCCCCGGGGCTTACGAGCAGTACTTC.

The chain uses TRBV6-1 and TRBJ1-1; D is possibly TRBD1 (5 bases). The germline V gene has CDR1 MNHNS and CDR2 SASEGT. The CDR3 runs 11 residues. The germline V and J ends were trimmed by 8 bases and 6 bases, with 10 bases remaining between them. The CDR3 DNA follows: TGTGCCAGCTTGGGGGTTCCTGAAGCTTTCTTT. It encodes CASLGVPEAFF.

The chain joins TRBV7-9 to TRBJ2-2; 10 nucleotides match TRBD2. The germline V gene has CDR1 SEHNR and CDR2 FQNEAQ (reference sequence). J lost 7 bases, V lost 4 bases, and 9 bases had no gene match. The length of the CDR3 is 16 residues. The CDR3 here is CASSSSGTSVGGELFF. The DNA for the CDR3 is TGTGCCAGCAGCTCCTCCGGGACTAGCGTGGGCGGGGAGCTGTTTTTT.

V gene TRBV27 combines with J gene TRBJ1-4, with 7 bases matching TRBD1. CDR3 size: 14 residues. Germline CDR1 is MNHEY and CDR2 is SMNVEV (reference sequence). Trimming took 7 bases from V and 0 from J; bases not matched to a gene: 2. The CDR3 sequence: CASTDRATNEKLFF. Written as DNA, the CDR3 is TGTGCCAGCACAGACAGGGCAACTAATGAAAAACTGTTTTTT.